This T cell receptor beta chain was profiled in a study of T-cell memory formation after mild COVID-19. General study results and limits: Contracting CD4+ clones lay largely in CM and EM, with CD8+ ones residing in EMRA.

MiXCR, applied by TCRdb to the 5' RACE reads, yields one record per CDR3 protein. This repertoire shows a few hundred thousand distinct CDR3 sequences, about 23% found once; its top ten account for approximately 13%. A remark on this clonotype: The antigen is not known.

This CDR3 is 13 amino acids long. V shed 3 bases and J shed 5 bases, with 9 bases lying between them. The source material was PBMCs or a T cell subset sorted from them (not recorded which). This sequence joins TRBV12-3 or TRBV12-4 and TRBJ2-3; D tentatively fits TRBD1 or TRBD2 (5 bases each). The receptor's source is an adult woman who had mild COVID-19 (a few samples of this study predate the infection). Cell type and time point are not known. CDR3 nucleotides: TGTGCCAGCAGTTTCGGGGCCGTAGATACGCAGTATTTT. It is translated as CASSFGAVDTQYF.